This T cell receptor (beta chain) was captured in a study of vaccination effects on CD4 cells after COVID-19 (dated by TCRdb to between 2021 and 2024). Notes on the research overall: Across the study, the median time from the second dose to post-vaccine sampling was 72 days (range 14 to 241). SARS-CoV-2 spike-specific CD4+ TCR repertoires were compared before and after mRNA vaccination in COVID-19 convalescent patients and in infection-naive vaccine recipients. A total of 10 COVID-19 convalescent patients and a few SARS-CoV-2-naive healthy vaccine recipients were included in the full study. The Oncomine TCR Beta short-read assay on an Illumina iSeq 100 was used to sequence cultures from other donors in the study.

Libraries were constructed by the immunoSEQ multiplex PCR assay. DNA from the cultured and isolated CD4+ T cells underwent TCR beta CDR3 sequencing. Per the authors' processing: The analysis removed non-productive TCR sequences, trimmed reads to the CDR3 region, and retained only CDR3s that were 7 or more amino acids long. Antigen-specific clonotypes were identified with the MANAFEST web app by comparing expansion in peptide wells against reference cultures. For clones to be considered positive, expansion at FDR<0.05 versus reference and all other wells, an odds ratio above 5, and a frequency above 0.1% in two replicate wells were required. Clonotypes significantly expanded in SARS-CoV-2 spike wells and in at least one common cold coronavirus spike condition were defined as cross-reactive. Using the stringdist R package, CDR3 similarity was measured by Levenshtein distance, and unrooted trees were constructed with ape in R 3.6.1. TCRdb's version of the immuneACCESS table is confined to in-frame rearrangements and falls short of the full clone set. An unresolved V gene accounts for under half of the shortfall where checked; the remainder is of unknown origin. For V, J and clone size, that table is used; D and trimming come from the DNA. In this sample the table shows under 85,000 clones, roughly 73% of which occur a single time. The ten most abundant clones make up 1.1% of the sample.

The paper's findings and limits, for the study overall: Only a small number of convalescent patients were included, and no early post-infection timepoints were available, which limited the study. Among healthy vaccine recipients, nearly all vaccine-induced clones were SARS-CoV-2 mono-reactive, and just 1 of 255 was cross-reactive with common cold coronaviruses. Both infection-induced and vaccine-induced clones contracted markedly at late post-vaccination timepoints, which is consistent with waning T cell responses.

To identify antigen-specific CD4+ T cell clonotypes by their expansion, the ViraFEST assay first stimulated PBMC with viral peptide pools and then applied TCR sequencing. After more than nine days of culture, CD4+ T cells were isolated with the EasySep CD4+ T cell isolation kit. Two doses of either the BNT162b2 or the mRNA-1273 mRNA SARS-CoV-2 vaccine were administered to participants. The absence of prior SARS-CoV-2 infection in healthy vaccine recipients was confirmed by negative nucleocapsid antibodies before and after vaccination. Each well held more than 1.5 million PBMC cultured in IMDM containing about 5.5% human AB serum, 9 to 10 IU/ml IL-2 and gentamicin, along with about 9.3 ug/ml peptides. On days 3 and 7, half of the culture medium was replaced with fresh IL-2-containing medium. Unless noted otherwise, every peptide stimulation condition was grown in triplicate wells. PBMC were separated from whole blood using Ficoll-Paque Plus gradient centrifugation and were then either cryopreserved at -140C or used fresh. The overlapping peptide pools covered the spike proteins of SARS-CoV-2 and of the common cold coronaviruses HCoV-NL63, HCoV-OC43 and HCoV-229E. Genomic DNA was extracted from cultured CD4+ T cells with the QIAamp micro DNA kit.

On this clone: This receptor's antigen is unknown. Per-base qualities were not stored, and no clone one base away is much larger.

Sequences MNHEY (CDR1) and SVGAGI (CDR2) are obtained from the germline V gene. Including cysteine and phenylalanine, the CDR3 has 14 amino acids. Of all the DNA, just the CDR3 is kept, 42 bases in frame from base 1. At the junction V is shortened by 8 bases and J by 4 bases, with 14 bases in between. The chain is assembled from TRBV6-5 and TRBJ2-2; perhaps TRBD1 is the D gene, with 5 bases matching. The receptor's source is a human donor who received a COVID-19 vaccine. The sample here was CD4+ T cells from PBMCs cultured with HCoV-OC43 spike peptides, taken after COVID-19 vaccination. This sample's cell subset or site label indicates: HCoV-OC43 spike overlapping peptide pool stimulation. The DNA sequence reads TGTGCCAGCGAGAAGGGGCGGAGCACCGGGGAGCTGTTTTTT. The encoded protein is CASEKGRSTGELFF.